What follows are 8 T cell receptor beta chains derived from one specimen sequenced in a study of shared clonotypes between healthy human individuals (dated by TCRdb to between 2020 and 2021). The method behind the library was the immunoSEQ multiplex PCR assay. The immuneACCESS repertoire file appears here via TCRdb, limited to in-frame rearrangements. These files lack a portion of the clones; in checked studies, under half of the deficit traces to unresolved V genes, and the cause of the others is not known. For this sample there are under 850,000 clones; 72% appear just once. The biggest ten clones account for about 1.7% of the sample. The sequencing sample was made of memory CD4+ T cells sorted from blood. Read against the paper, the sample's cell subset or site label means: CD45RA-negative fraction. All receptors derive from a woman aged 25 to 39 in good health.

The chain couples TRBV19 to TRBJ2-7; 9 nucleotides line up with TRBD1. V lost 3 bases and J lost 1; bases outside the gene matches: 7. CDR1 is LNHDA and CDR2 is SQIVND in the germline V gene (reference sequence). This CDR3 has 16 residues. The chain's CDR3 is CASSIPQGADSYEQYF. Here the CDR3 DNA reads TGTGCCAGTAGTATCCCACAGGGGGCGGATTCCTACGAGCAGTACTTC.

For the CDR3, the DNA is TGTGCCAGCAGCTTAGGGGGGGCGTCGGAGACCCAGTACTTC. As protein: CASSLGGASETQYF. The chain recombines TRBV7-2 with TRBJ2-5; D tentatively reads TRBD1 or TRBD2 (6 bases each). Trimming left V 1 base short and J 5 bases short, with 11 bases between. Germline V lookup: CDR1 SGHTA, CDR2 FQGNSA. The CDR3 has 14 residues.

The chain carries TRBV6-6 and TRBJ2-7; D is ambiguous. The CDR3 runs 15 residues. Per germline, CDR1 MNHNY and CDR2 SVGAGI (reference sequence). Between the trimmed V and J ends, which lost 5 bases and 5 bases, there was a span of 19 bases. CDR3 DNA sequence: TGTGCCAGCAGTAAACCGGCTAGTTCATCCCACGAGCAGTACTTC. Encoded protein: CASSKPASSSHEQYF.

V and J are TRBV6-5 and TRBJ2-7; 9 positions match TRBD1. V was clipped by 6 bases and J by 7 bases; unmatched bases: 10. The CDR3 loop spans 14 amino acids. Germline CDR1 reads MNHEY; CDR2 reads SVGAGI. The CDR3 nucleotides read TGTGCCAGCAGCATACAACAGGGGGCGGGAGAGCAGTACTTC. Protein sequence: CASSIQQGAGEQYF.

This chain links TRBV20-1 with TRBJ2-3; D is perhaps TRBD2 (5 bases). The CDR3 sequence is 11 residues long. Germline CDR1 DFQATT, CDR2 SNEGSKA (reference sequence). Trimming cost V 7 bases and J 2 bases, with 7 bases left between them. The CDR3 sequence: CSGGNTDTQYF. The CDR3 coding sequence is TGCAGTGGAGGGAACACAGATACGCAGTATTTT.

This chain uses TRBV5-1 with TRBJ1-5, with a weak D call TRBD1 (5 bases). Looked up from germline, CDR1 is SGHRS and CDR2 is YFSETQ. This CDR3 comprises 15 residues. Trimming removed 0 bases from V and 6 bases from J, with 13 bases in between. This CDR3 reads CASSLDGGGGQPQHF. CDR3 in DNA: TGCGCCAGCAGCTTGGATGGCGGGGGTGGTCAGCCCCAGCATTTT.

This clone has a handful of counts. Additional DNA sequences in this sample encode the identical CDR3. CDR3: CASSVGGDTQYF. CDR3 coding DNA: TGTGCCAGCAGCGTCGGGGGAGATACGCAGTATTTT. The chain is built from TRBV5-4 and TRBJ2-3; a weak D match, TRBD2 (6 bases). The CDR3 sequence is 12 residues long. Trimming cost V 4 bases and J 5 bases, with 8 bases left between them. From germline, CDR1 is SGHNT and CDR2 YYREEE (reference sequence).

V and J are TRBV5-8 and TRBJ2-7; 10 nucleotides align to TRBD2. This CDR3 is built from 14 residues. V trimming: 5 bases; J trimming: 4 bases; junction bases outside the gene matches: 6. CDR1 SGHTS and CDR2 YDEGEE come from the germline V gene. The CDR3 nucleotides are TGTGCCAGCAGTACGACTAGCGGGTCTTACGAGCAGTACTTC. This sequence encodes CASSTTSGSYEQYF.